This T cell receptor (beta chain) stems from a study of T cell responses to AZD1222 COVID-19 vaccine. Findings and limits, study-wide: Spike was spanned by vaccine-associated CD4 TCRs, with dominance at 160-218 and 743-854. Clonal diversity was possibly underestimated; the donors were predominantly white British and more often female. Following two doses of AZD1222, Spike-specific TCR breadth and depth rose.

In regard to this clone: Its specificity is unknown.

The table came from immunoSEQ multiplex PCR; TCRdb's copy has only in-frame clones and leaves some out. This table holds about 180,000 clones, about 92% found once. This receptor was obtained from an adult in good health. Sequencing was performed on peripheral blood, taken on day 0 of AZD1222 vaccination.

For the CDR3, the DNA is TGTGCCAGCAGCCGGGAGGGAGGCGGCTACACCTTC. This gives the protein CASSREGGGYTF. The chain has TRBV7-8 and TRBJ1-2; the D is unclear. The CDR3 consists of 12 residues. V was trimmed by 5 bases and J by 8 bases, leaving 12 bases between them. CDR1 is SGHVS and CDR2 is FQNEAQ in the germline V gene.